This entry concerns a single TCR beta chain. This record comes from a study of shared clonotypes between healthy human individuals. The repertoire was sequenced with immunoSEQ multiplex PCR; TCRdb's copy has only in-frame clones and lacks some. This table holds over a million clones, roughly 74% found once. Sequencing was performed on memory CD4+ T cells from PBMCs. Subset in this sample: CD45RA-negative fraction. The clonotype comes from a man between 18 and 29 years old in good health. Some clones in this sample may be carry-over from other donors' samples.

Here the CDR3 DNA reads TGTGCCAGCAGTGCACACTCCGGGACAGGGGTGGGAAAACTGTTTTTT. Translated, it gives CASSAHSGTGVGKLFF. The rearrangement uses TRBV27 and TRBJ1-4, with TRBD1 matching 10 bases. This CDR3 region has 16 residues. Germline values: CDR1 MNHEY, CDR2 SMNVEV (reference sequence). V shed 5 bases and J 10 bases; nucleotides not matched to a gene: 13. Looking up the rest from reference TRBV27 and TRBJ1-4 gives the full variable domain: EAQVTQNPRYLITVTGKKLTVTCSQNMNHEYMSWYRQDPGLGLRQIYYSMNVEVTDKGDVPEGYKVSRKEKRNFPLILESPSPNQTSLYFCASSAHSGTGVGKLFFGSGTQLSVL.